This passage covers 21 T cell receptor beta chains from one sample sequenced in a study of shared clonotypes between healthy human individuals. Naive CD8 cells were CD45RO-negative, positively selected for CCR7, excluding terminally differentiated effector memory CD45RA+ cells. Here immunoSEQ multiplex PCR was the method, and the copy in TCRdb shows in-frame clones only, minus some. Here the sample spans about 820,000 clones, more than 85% being singletons. Sequenced sample: naive CD8+ T cells sorted from blood. These receptors all come from a young man in good health.

V usage is TRBV7-3 and J usage is TRBJ2-3, with TRBD1 matching 7 bases. CDR1 SGHTA and CDR2 FQGTGA come from the germline V gene. CDR3 length equals 14 residues. Germline trimming cut 5 bases from V and 6 bases from J; bases unmatched to any gene: 8. Written as DNA, the CDR3 is TGTGCCAGCAGCCAACAGGGGCCGGGGGATACGCAGTATTTT. It yields the protein CASSQQGPGDTQYF. Variable domain in full (rest from reference TRBV7-3 and TRBJ2-3): GAGVSQTPSNKVTEKGKYVELRCDPISGHTALYWYRQSLGQGPEFLIYFQGTGAADDSGLPNDRFFAVRPEGSVSTLKIQRTERGDSAVYLCASSQQGPGDTQYFGPGTRLTVL.

V and J are TRBV5-1 and TRBJ2-7, with 13 positions matching TRBD2. The trim removed 4 bases at V and 6 bases at J, leaving 25 bases unmatched. There are 21 residues in the CDR3. Germline V lookup: CDR1 SGHRS, CDR2 YFSETQ. DNA of the CDR3: TGCGCCAGCAGCCCGACTAGCGGGAGGATCCAAAATGCAGTCCACCCGGTCGAGCAGTACTTC. This encodes CASSPTSGRIQNAVHPVEQYF. Filled out from reference TRBV5-1 and TRBJ2-7, the complete variable domain reads KAGVTQTPRYLIKTRGQQVTLSCSPISGHRSVSWYQQTPGQGLQFLFEYFSETQRNKGNFPGRFSGRQFSNSRSEMNVSTLELGDSALYLCASSPTSGRIQNAVHPVEQYFGPGTRLTVT.

The sample holds one count of this clone. The chain uses TRBV6-1 and TRBJ2-1, with 16 bases aligning to TRBD2. The CDR3 totals 18 residues. With 3 bases clipped from V and 2 bases from J, the junction kept 4 bases outside the gene matches. Germline V gives CDR1 MNHNS, CDR2 SASEGT. In nucleotides, the CDR3 is TGTGCCAGCAGTGACCCGGGACTAGCGGGAGGGCCCTACAATGAGCAGTTCTTC. Translated, it gives CASSDPGLAGGPYNEQFF.

The table lists this clone with a few counts. The chain recombines TRBV9 with TRBJ1-3, with a weak D call TRBD1 (5 bases). The CDR3 consists of 16 residues. V lost 4 bases to trimming and J lost 0 bases, with 14 bases between them. Germline values: CDR1 SGDLS, CDR2 YYNGEE. The CDR3 is CASSLTDIDSGNTIYF. The DNA for the CDR3 is TGTGCCAGCAGCTTGACAGATATTGACTCTGGAAACACCATATATTTT. Filled out from reference TRBV9 and TRBJ1-3, the complete variable domain reads DSGVTQTPKHLITATGQRVTLRCSPRSGDLSVYWYQQSLDQGLQFLIQYYNGEERAKGNILERFSAQQFPDLHSELNLSSLELGDSALYFCASSLTDIDSGNTIYFGEGSWLTVV.

The chain's CDR3 is CASSAYSGELFF. The CDR3 DNA follows: TGTGCCAGCAGTGCTTACTCCGGGGAGCTGTTTTTT. The chain couples TRBV27 to TRBJ2-2; D unresolved. Trimming removed 5 bases from V and 6 bases from J, with 7 bases in between. CDR1 and CDR2 (germline): MNHEY, SMNVEV (reference sequence). This CDR3 contains 12 residues.

This clone was seen a single time. The rearrangement joins TRBV27 to TRBJ2-7, with D hard to call. The CDR3 has 16 amino acids. Deletions cut 4 bases from V and 0 bases from J, with 16 bases between. Germline V CDR1 and CDR2: MNHEY, SMNVEV (reference sequence). The CDR3 spells CASSSVGIKSSYEQYF. The CDR3, as DNA: TGTGCCAGCAGTTCCGTAGGGATCAAATCCTCCTACGAGCAGTACTTC.

The gene calls are TRBV6-5 and TRBJ1-1; 8 bases agree with TRBD1. After removal of 6 bases from V and 4 bases from J, the junction contained 10 bases not matched to a gene. Germline values: CDR1 MNHEY, CDR2 SVGAGI. The CDR3 runs to 15 residues. The CDR3 is CASSPQTGEGTEAFF. CDR3 bases: TGTGCCAGCAGCCCCCAGACAGGGGAGGGCACTGAAGCTTTCTTT.

A single count supports this clone. The chain combines TRBV28 with TRBJ2-7; a possible D gene is TRBD1 (5 bases). V lost 2 bases, J lost 2 bases, and 10 bases lay in between. The CDR3 runs 14 residues. Germline V lookup: CDR1 MDHEN, CDR2 SYDVKM. The CDR3, as DNA: TGTGCCAGCAGTTTAAGGGGCAGTCCCTACGAGCAGTACTTC. Translated: CASSLRGSPYEQYF.

This clone was observed a single time. The V call is TRBV19, the J call TRBJ2-7; D is undetermined. Germline V CDR1 and CDR2: LNHDA, SQIVND (reference sequence). This CDR3 is 15 amino acids long. V lost 5 bases and J lost 3, with 17 bases in between. CDR3 sequence reads: CASSFLPAASYEQYF. In DNA form, the CDR3 reads TGTGCCAGTAGTTTCTTACCGGCAGCAAGCTACGAGCAGTACTTC.

This chain links TRBV7-3 with TRBJ2-7; 7 nucleotides line up with TRBD2. V lost 0 bases to trimming and J lost 2 bases; unmatched junction nucleotides: 4. Per germline, CDR1 SGHTA and CDR2 FQGTGA. The CDR3 length is 15 residues. CDR3 sequence reads: CASSLTSGGPYEQYF. CDR3 DNA sequence: TGTGCCAGCAGCTTAACGTCGGGAGGCCCCTACGAGCAGTACTTC.

The chain links TRBV11-2 to TRBJ2-2; no clear D. This CDR3 comprises 16 residues. The V and J ends lost 0 bases and 1 base respectively, with 9 bases between them. The germline CDR1 and CDR2 sequences are SGHAT and FQNNGV. The CDR3 sequence is CASSLDTGLNTGELFF. The CDR3 nucleotides are TGTGCCAGCAGCTTAGATACGGGTTTGAACACCGGGGAGCTGTTTTTT. Full variable domain (remainder filled in from reference TRBV11-2 and TRBJ2-2): EAGVAQSPRYKIIEKRQSVAFWCNPISGHATLYWYQQILGQGPKLLIQFQNNGVVDDSQLPKDRFSAERLKGVDSTLKIQPAKLEDSAVYLCASSLDTGLNTGELFFGEGSRLTVL.

The chain couples TRBV11-2 to TRBJ2-7; 8 nucleotides agree with TRBD1. From germline, CDR1 is SGHAT and CDR2 FQNNGV. V dropped 7 bases and J dropped 6; count of bases not matched to a gene: 11. This CDR3 is built from 14 residues. The CDR3 DNA reads TGTGCCAGCAACCTTGCAGGGGGCTTCGCCGAGCAGTACTTC. Encoded protein: CASNLAGGFAEQYF.

The V and J genes are TRBV6-1 and TRBJ2-7; D remains unclear. The CDR3 extends over 15 amino acids. Germline V lookup: CDR1 MNHNS, CDR2 SASEGT. The V gene lost 2 bases and the J gene lost 3 bases, with 14 bases spanning the gap. CDR3 nucleotide sequence: TGTGCCAGCAGTGAAAGAGTGGGTCCTGGCTACGAGCAGTACTTC. This translates into CASSERVGPGYEQYF.

This clone was found once. The chain uses TRBV7-9 and TRBJ2-1; unclear D gene. The germline V gene has CDR1 SEHNR and CDR2 FQNEAQ (reference sequence). The V end was cut by 5 bases, the J end by 4 bases, with 9 bases between. The CDR3 is 13 residues long. In DNA, the CDR3 is TGTGCCAGCAGCCGGACCCTATACAATGAGCAGTTCTTC. Translated: CASSRTLYNEQFF.

A single count supports this clone. In DNA form, the CDR3 reads TGTGCCACCAGCAGACGTAATAGCAATCAGCCCCAGCATTTT. As protein: CATSRRNSNQPQHF. The chain carries TRBV15 and TRBJ1-5; no clear D gene. V lost 2 bases and J lost 0, with 5 bases in between. CDR3 size: 14 residues. Germline V CDR1 and CDR2: LNHNV, YYDKDF (reference sequence).

The CDR3 sequence: CASSIDLYGGNYGYTF. Here the CDR3 DNA reads TGTGCCAGTAGTATAGATCTATACGGGGGTAACTATGGCTACACCTTC. The chain couples TRBV19 to TRBJ1-2, with D perhaps matching TRBD1 (5 bases). Germline values: CDR1 LNHDA, CDR2 SQIVND (reference sequence). The V and J ends lost 0 bases and 1 base respectively, with 12 bases between them. The CDR3 is 16 residues long.

V gene TRBV7-8 combines with J gene TRBJ2-3, with TRBD1 matching 8 bases. This CDR3 is built from 16 residues. Germline-derived CDR1 and CDR2 are SGHVS and FQNEAQ. V gave up 5 bases and J gave up 2 bases; unmatched junction bases: 9. The CDR3 is CASSPPTGAHTDTQYF. The DNA of the CDR3 is TGTGCCAGCAGCCCACCGACAGGGGCCCACACAGATACGCAGTATTTT.

The chain links TRBV27 to TRBJ2-3, with no clear D. The CDR3 has 13 residues. The germline CDR1 and CDR2 sequences are MNHEY and SMNVEV (reference sequence). The V gene lost 10 bases and the J gene lost 2 bases, with 13 bases spanning the gap. CDR3 amino acids: CATTGRITDTQYF. CDR3 nucleotide sequence: TGTGCCACCACCGGGCGGATCACAGATACGCAGTATTTT.

To note about this clone: The same CDR3 is also encoded by other DNA sequences in this sample. The genes are TRBV19 and TRBJ2-7; maybe TRBD2 (6 bases). V was trimmed by 5 bases and J by 4 bases, leaving 15 bases between them. Germline V gene lookup returns CDR1 LNHDA and CDR2 SQIVND (reference sequence). The CDR3 spans 14 residues. This chain's CDR3 is CASSPGLAGYEQYF. For the CDR3, the DNA is TGTGCCAGTAGTCCGGGACTGGCGGGTTACGAGCAGTACTTC.

V usage is TRBV11-2 and J usage is TRBJ1-1; 7 bases align to TRBD1. Germline CDR1 and CDR2: SGHAT and FQNNGV. The length of the CDR3 is 16 residues. V was clipped by 1 base and J by 6 bases; unmatched bases: 11. The CDR3 DNA follows: TGTGCCAGCAGCTTAGCCGGGACAGCATTGAGCGCTGAAGCTTTCTTT. Its translation is CASSLAGTALSAEAFF.

The V gene is TRBV9, the J gene TRBJ2-3; TRBD1 aligns across 7 bases. Looked up from germline, CDR1 is SGDLS and CDR2 is YYNGEE. V shed 3 bases and J 4 bases; nucleotides not matched to a gene: 2. The length of the CDR3 is 13 residues. This CDR3 reads CASSEGAADTQYF. In DNA form, the CDR3 reads TGTGCCAGCAGCGAGGGGGCAGCAGATACGCAGTATTTT.